The 15 T cell receptor beta chains presented below share a single source sample, sequenced in a study of T cells in Graves' hyperthyroidism and ophthalmopathy. The CDR3 regions of TCR beta were amplified from RNA transcripts. During a first-round RT-PCR of the TCR CDR3, the HTBI primer set was used. TCRdb processed the multiplex PCR reads anew with MiXCR; each CDR3 protein has one entry. The table has roughly 380,000 distinct CDR3 sequences, roughly 12% seen once. Specimen: blood. These receptors all stem from a man aged 25 to 40 with Graves' hyperthyroidism that later progressed to Graves' ophthalmopathy.

Many counts were recorded for this clonotype. The chain couples TRBV16 to TRBJ1-1; D not certain. Germline V CDR1 and CDR2: KGHSY, FQNENV. The CDR3 consists of 16 residues. V dropped 2 bases and J dropped 1 base, with 14 bases sitting between them. Here the CDR3 DNA reads TGTGCCAGCAGCCAACAGCGACTTTACACGAACACTGAAGCTTTCTTT. Amino acids: CASSQQRLYTNTEAFF.

This clonotype came up many times. The V call is TRBV6-1, the J call TRBJ2-7; possibly TRBD1 for D (6 bases). Germline V gene sequence: CDR1 MNHNS, CDR2 SASEGT. The length of the CDR3 is 13 residues. V dropped 6 bases and J dropped 7 bases, with 16 bases sitting between them. The CDR3 DNA reads TGTGCCAGCAGCGAACAGGGAACTCAAGAGCAGTACTTC. This gives the protein CASSEQGTQEQYF.

With regard to this clonotype: Germline is not matched at one junction end, which may reflect a read error. CDR3 sequence: CASSFGLAGDVNTGELFF. The CDR3 DNA reads TGTGCCAGCAGCTTCGGACTAGCGGGGGATGTGAACACCGGGGAGCTATTTTTT. The chain employs TRBV7-2 and TRBJ2-2, with 13 bases identical to TRBD2. Per germline, CDR1 SGHTA and CDR2 FQGNSA. The CDR3 has 18 residues.

This clonotype was detected only a few times. The genes are TRBV6-1 and TRBJ2-3; D uncertain. CDR3 size: 13 residues. Germline CDR1 is MNHNS and CDR2 is SASEGT. V was cut by 9 bases and J by 1 base, with 11 bases left in between. CDR3 protein: CARAGNGTDTQYF. The CDR3 DNA follows: TGTGCCAGGGCCGGAAACGGCACAGATACGCAGTATTTT.

This clonotype has at least ten counts. The CDR3 protein is CASSELGEREAFF. The DNA for the CDR3 is TGTGCCAGCAGTGAACTGGGAGAGAGGGAAGCTTTCTTT. This rearrangement joins TRBV25-1 to TRBJ1-1; D is undetermined. The germline V gene has CDR1 MGHDK and CDR2 SYGVNS. The CDR3 runs to 13 residues. The V end lost 2 bases, the J end lost 8 bases, and 12 bases lay between the germline ends. Looking up the rest from reference TRBV25-1 and TRBJ1-1 gives the full variable domain: EADIYQTPRYLVIGTGKKITLECSQTMGHDKMYWYQQDPGMELHLIHYSYGVNSTEKGDLSSESTVSRIRTEHFPLTLESARPSHTSQYLCASSELGEREAFFGQGTRLTVV.

This clonotype was observed at least ten times. This chain links TRBV10-3 with TRBJ1-2; 8 nucleotides agree with TRBD1. Trimming took 2 bases from V and 6 from J; bases not matched to a gene: 11. The CDR3 has 16 amino acids. CDR1 and CDR2 (germline): ENHRY, SYGVKD. In DNA form, the CDR3 reads TGTGCCATCAGTGAGATCTGGCAGGGGGCGAAGGATGGCTACACCTTC. It codes for CAISEIWQGAKDGYTF.

There are a few counts of this clonotype. This chain connects TRBV5-6 to TRBJ2-1, with TRBD1 matching 7 bases. Germline V gene data show CDR1 as SGHDT and CDR2 as YYEEEE. The CDR3 length is 15 residues. J was trimmed by 2 bases and V by 4 bases; bases with no gene match: 6. CDR3 region: CASSAGTAPYNEQFF. The CDR3 nucleotides read TGTGCCAGCAGCGCCGGGACAGCCCCCTACAATGAGCAGTTCTTC.

This clonotype was counted ten times or more. The V gene is TRBV28, the J gene TRBJ1-5; TRBD1 matches 8 bases. CDR3 size: 15 residues. Trimming at V came to 6 bases and at J to 3 bases, leaving 7 bases not matched to a gene. Germline assignment: CDR1 MDHEN and CDR2 SYDVKM. DNA of the CDR3: TGTGCCAGCAGCACCCAGGGGGCCTACAATCAGCCCCAGCATTTT. Its protein is CASSTQGAYNQPQHF.

For this clonotype: An end of the junction differs from the germline gene, which may be a read error. The chain recombines TRBV2 with TRBJ2-1, with 7 nucleotides matching TRBD2. CDR1 is SNHLY and CDR2 is FYNNEI in the germline V gene. The CDR3 extends over 14 amino acids. The CDR3 is CASRGLDSNNEQFF. CDR3 bases: TGTGCCAGCAGAGGACTAGACTCCAACAATGAGCAGTTCTTC.

Many counts were recorded for this clonotype. The rearrangement links TRBV24-1 to TRBJ2-7; 11 bases are a match to TRBD1. With V trimmed by 4 bases and J by 0 bases, 4 bases remained unmatched. This CDR3 spans 16 amino acids. Germline lookup yields CDR1 KGHDR and CDR2 SFDVKD. The CDR3 DNA is TGTGCCACCAGTGACCCGGGACAGGGGGACTCCTACGAGCAGTACTTC. This gives the protein CATSDPGQGDSYEQYF.

The CDR3 bases are TGTGCCAGCAGCCAAGGTGACAGGTGGATGAACACTGAAGCTTTCTTT. The encoded protein is CASSQGDRWMNTEAFF. The chain is built from TRBV3-1 and TRBJ1-1; D is perhaps TRBD1 (6 bases). V lost 1 base and J 0 bases, leaving 12 bases between the germline ends. The CDR3 is 16 amino acids. The V gene's germline CDR1 is LGHDT and CDR2 YNNKEL (reference sequence). The whole variable domain, remainder taken from reference TRBV3-1 and TRBJ1-1, is DTAVSQTPKYLVTQMGNDKSIKCEQNLGHDTMYWYKQDSKKFLKIMFSYNNKELIINETVPNRFSPKSPDKAHLNLHINSLELGDSAVYFCASSQGDRWMNTEAFFGQGTRLTVV.

This clonotype was seen many times. The rearrangement joins TRBV3-1 to TRBJ1-1; 8 nucleotides agree with TRBD1. Per germline, CDR1 LGHDT and CDR2 YNNKEL (reference sequence). V was clipped by 6 bases and J by 1 base; unmatched bases: 1. The CDR3 has 13 residues. The CDR3 DNA sequence: TGTGCCAGCAGAGGGACAGGGAACACTGAAGCTTTCTTT. Translated: CASRGTGNTEAFF.

This clonotype appeared many times. The chain carries TRBV11-2 and TRBJ1-1, with 7 bases fitting TRBD1. This CDR3 contains 13 residues. J was trimmed by 11 bases and V by 1 base; bases with no gene match: 7. Looked up from germline, CDR1 is SGHAT and CDR2 is FQNNGV. CDR3 amino acids: CASSLGRGQVAFF. Written as DNA, the CDR3 is TGTGCCAGCAGCTTAGGTAGGGGGCAGGTGGCTTTCTTT.

The V call is TRBV29-1, the J call TRBJ2-3, with 15 bases that match TRBD2. The length of the CDR3 is 16 residues. V dropped 5 bases and J dropped 4; count of bases not matched to a gene: 7. CDR1 and CDR2 from the germline V gene are SQVTM and ANQGSEA. Here the CDR3 DNA reads TGCAGCGTTTCAGGACTAGCGGGGGGGCCTGCAGATACGCAGTATTTT. It is translated as CSVSGLAGGPADTQYF.

This clonotype was counted ten times or more. This chain uses TRBV5-1 with TRBJ1-1, with 9 bases identical to TRBD1. The CDR3 consists of 15 residues. J was trimmed by 6 bases and V by 4 bases; bases with no gene match: 10. The germline CDR1 and CDR2 sequences are SGHRS and YFSETQ. DNA of the CDR3: TGCGCCAGCAGCCCCCGGACAGGGGAGACCGCTGAAGCTTTCTTT. Translating gives CASSPRTGETAEAFF. Full variable domain (rest looked up from reference TRBV5-1 and TRBJ1-1): KAGVTQTPRYLIKTRGQQVTLSCSPISGHRSVSWYQQTPGQGLQFLFEYFSETQRNKGNFPGRFSGRQFSNSRSEMNVSTLELGDSALYLCASSPRTGETAEAFFGQGTRLTVV.